Shown below are 21 T cell receptor beta chains from a single sample sequenced in a study of blood T cells in healthy people across ages (dated by TCRdb to 2013 to 2016). Receptor amplification or capture employed 5' RACE. Sequenced on an Illumina HiSeq 2500. A second about 7 to 11 cycle PCR used a sample-barcoded 5' primer and a J-beta primer mix. TCRdb trimmed the raw reads at Q25, called clones with MiXCR and kept productive beta chains. One record per CDR3 amino acid sequence lists the most common genes and DNA. The sample contains approximately 1.5 million distinct CDR3 sequences, about 32% of them found a single time. The ten top clones hold approximately 11% of the sample. Sequencing was performed on blood. These TCRs come from a woman in her twenties or thirties in good health.

The chain has TRBV20-1 and TRBJ2-3, with 7 bases matching TRBD2. Trimming removed 6 bases from V and 6 bases from J; junction bases left unmatched: 0. Germline values: CDR1 DFQATT, CDR2 SNEGSKA (reference sequence). This CDR3 is 10 amino acids long. The DNA of the CDR3 is TGCAGTGCGGGGGGGGATACGCAGTATTTT. Residues: CSAGGDTQYF.

The chain has TRBV28 and TRBJ1-1, with D perhaps matching TRBD1 (6 bases). Germline-derived CDR1 and CDR2 are MDHEN and SYDVKM. V was shortened by 6 bases and J by 1 base, with 15 bases between the two germline ends. This CDR3 is built from 15 residues. CDR3: CASRIPGQTNTEAFF. Here the CDR3 DNA reads TGTGCCAGCAGGATACCGGGACAAACGAACACTGAAGCTTTCTTT.

As to this clonotype: A read error may account for a junction end that differs from germline. The J gene is TRBJ2-3, the V gene TRBV12-3 or TRBV12-4; D is undetermined. This CDR3 contains 14 residues. The CDR3 DNA is TGTGCCAGCACTAAACGCGTGCCCACAGATGCGCAATATTTT. It yields the protein CASTKRVPTDAQYF.

The chain combines TRBV20-1 with TRBJ2-4, with D unclear. From germline, CDR1 is DFQATT and CDR2 SNEGSKA (reference sequence). The CDR3 is 12 residues long. The V and J ends lost 2 bases and 9 bases respectively, with 11 bases between them. The CDR3 protein is CSARIATPIQYF. The CDR3 DNA is TGCAGTGCTAGAATCGCGACACCCATTCAGTACTTC.

The chain employs TRBV18 and TRBJ2-1; TRBD1 matches 8 bases. The germline CDR1 and CDR2 sequences are KGHSH and LQKENI. The length of the CDR3 is 15 residues. The V and J ends lost 2 bases and 5 bases, in that order; junction bases with no gene match: 5. The chain's CDR3 is CASSPYGGQDNEQFF. CDR3 in DNA: TGTGCCAGCTCACCATACGGGGGACAGGACAATGAGCAGTTCTTC.

This chain uses TRBV4-1 with TRBJ2-5, with D possibly matching TRBD2 (6 bases). CDR1 is MGHRA and CDR2 is YSYEKL in the germline V gene. V was clipped by 6 bases and J by 1 base, with 15 bases between them. This CDR3 comprises 15 residues. CDR3 nucleotides: TGCGCCAGCAGGGAGGCTCGGAGGGCCCAAGAGACCCAGTACTTC. This gives the protein CASREARRAQETQYF.

The J gene is TRBJ2-7, the V gene TRBV10-3; TRBD2 agrees at 7 bases. V was clipped by 11 bases and J by 3 bases; unmatched bases: 10. Germline V gene data show CDR1 as ENHRY and CDR2 as SYGVKD. This CDR3 comprises 13 residues. The chain's CDR3 is CAVKGPGGYEQYF. CDR3 nucleotides: TGTGCCGTGAAGGGCCCGGGAGGCTACGAGCAGTACTTC.

Concerning this clonotype itself: One junction end disagrees with the germline gene, perhaps due to a read error. The rearrangement uses TRBV4-2 and TRBJ2-1; D possibly uses TRBD1 or TRBD2 (6 bases each). Germline V CDR1 and CDR2: LGHNA, YNFKEQ. The CDR3 covers 17 residues. The CDR3: CASSQDLVGGNTGELFF. CDR3 nucleotides: TGTGCCAGCAGCCAAGATCTGGTGGGGGGCAACACCGGGGAGCTGTTCTTC.

The sample holds a few counts of this clonotype. V and J are TRBV6-2 or TRBV6-3 and TRBJ1-5, with D possibly matching TRBD1 (6 bases). Trimming left V 5 bases short and J 8 bases short, with 7 bases between. The CDR3 length is 11 residues. Germline CDR1 MNHEY, CDR2 SVGEGT. The DNA of the CDR3 is TGTGCCAGCAGTCAGGGGAAGCCCCAGCATTTT. It encodes CASSQGKPQHF.

This clonotype turned up a few times. J is TRBJ2-3 and V is TRBV27; 7 bases are shared with TRBD2. Germline V gene lookup returns CDR1 MNHEY and CDR2 SMNVEV (reference sequence). The CDR3 totals 14 residues. V dropped 4 bases and J dropped 6; count of bases not matched to a gene: 7. This CDR3 is CASSSRLASDTQYF. CDR3 sequence (DNA): TGTGCCAGCAGTTCCAGACTAGCATCCGATACGCAGTATTTT.

Notes on this clonotype: The CDR3 does not end in the conserved phenylalanine or tryptophan, so this is likely a read error. The chain has TRBV20-1 and TRBJ2-5; maybe TRBD2 (5 bases). Germline V gives CDR1 DFQATT, CDR2 SNEGSKA (reference sequence). Trimming pared 2 bases from V and 4 bases from J, leaving 8 bases between. The CDR3 contains 12 residues. The CDR3 sequence: CSARIEGETQYL. The DNA for the CDR3 is TGCAGTGCTAGAATTGAGGGAGAGACCCAGTACCTC.

This clonotype has more than one count but fewer than ten. The genes are TRBV2 and TRBJ2-3; 9 nucleotides match TRBD2. The germline V gene encodes CDR1 SNHLY and CDR2 FYNNEI. Germline trimming cut 8 bases from V and 6 bases from J; bases unmatched to any gene: 9. The CDR3 totals 14 residues. CDR3 loop: CASSWLAGLDTQYF. CDR3 bases: TGTGCCAGCTCATGGCTAGCGGGGTTGGATACGCAGTATTTT.

The sample holds a few counts of this clonotype. The chain joins TRBV20-1 to TRBJ1-5; 9 nucleotides align to TRBD1. Unmatched junction bases numbered 6, after V lost 6 bases and J lost 3 bases. Germline V lookup: CDR1 DFQATT, CDR2 SNEGSKA (reference sequence). The CDR3 consists of 14 residues. CDR3 residues: CSAEGQGVNQPQHF. The DNA for the CDR3 is TGCAGTGCGGAGGGACAGGGAGTCAATCAGCCCCAGCATTTT.

This clonotype appeared once. The V gene is TRBV2, the J gene TRBJ2-4; D remains ambiguous. TRBJ2-7 matches the DNA end more closely, so the J call is doubtful. Germline V gene lookup returns CDR1 SNHLY and CDR2 FYNNEI. The CDR3 extends over 12 amino acids. Here the CDR3 DNA reads TGTGCCAGCAGTGTTTTTGGGGACGAGCAGTACTTC. It specifies CASSVFGDEQYF.

The V gene is TRBV4-1, the J gene TRBJ2-3; D perhaps matches TRBD1 (7 bases). V gave up 0 bases and J gave up 3 bases, with 22 bases separating them. In germline, CDR1 is MGHRA, CDR2 YSYEKL. The CDR3 spans 19 residues. The CDR3 loop reads CASSQERRRQGGGTDTQYF. In nucleotides, the CDR3 is TGCGCCAGCAGCCAAGAGAGGAGGAGGCAGGGGGGCGGAACAGATACGCAGTATTTT.

Details on this clonotype: The CDR3 carries no conserved terminal phenylalanine or tryptophan, so it likely arises from a read error. The chain combines TRBV13 with TRBJ2-7; the D gene could be TRBD1 or TRBD2 (6 bases each). Per the germline V gene, CDR1 is PRHDT and CDR2 is FYEKMQ (reference sequence). V was clipped by 4 bases and J by 3 bases, with 16 bases between them. This CDR3 spans 15 amino acids. CDR3 sequence reads: CASSSTGGGYYEQYL. The DNA of the CDR3 is TGTGCCAGCAGCTCGACAGGAGGGGGGTACTACGAGCAGTACTTA.

The rearrangement uses TRBV10-3 and TRBJ2-6, with D hard to call. The CDR3 extends over 17 amino acids. V lost 6 bases, J lost 2 bases, and 17 bases lay in between. Germline values: CDR1 ENHRY, CDR2 SYGVKD. CDR3: CAISGPGIKTGANVLTF. CDR3 nucleotide sequence: TGTGCCATCAGCGGGCCTGGGATTAAAACTGGGGCCAACGTCCTGACTTTC.

This clonotype turned up a few times. The chain carries TRBV30 and TRBJ1-1, with a weak D call TRBD1 (5 bases). V gave up 5 bases and J gave up 11 bases, with 12 bases separating them. The CDR3 loop spans 10 amino acids. CDR1 and CDR2 (germline): GTSNPN, SVGIG (reference sequence). The CDR3 nucleotides read TGTGCCTGGGGGACCTCGGAGGCTTTCTTT. This codes for CAWGTSEAFF.

To note about this clonotype: A junction end diverges from the germline sequence, so it may reflect a read error. The rearrangement joins TRBV5-1 to TRBJ2-3; D call uncertain. The germline V gene has CDR1 SGHRS and CDR2 YFSETQ. The length of the CDR3 is 15 residues. The CDR3 loop is CASSLPGPDTDTQYF. The CDR3, as DNA: TGTGCCAGCAGCTTACCCGGTCCTGACACAGATACGCAGTATTTT.

Points on this clonotype: Germline is not matched at one junction end, which may reflect a read error. The chain couples TRBV6-6 to TRBJ1-1, with a weak D call TRBD1 (5 bases). The CDR3 has 15 residues. In germline, CDR1 is MNHNY, CDR2 SVGAGI (reference sequence). The CDR3 DNA sequence: TGTGCCAGCAGTTACGGGCAGGGCATGAACACTGAAACTTTCTTT. Translated: CASSYGQGMNTETFF.

Remarks on this clonotype: Since a much larger clone is just one base distant, this may be a read error. V usage is TRBV29-1 and J usage is TRBJ2-6; 8 nucleotides line up with TRBD1. Trimming removed 7 bases from V and 0 bases from J; junction bases left unmatched: 8. The CDR3 loop spans 16 amino acids. CDR1 and CDR2 (germline): SQVTM, ANQGSEA. The CDR3 region has the DNA TGCAGCGCTGGGACAGGCGCTTTCTCTGGGGCCAACGTCCTGACTTTC. Protein: CSAGTGAFSGANVLTF.